This T cell receptor beta chain was sequenced during a study of T cell clones after liver transplantation. Sequenced by immunoSEQ multiplex PCR; TCRdb stores in-frame clones only, minus some. Among 85,000 to 110,000 clones listed, about 86% were seen once. Trimming at V came to 11 bases and at J to 3 bases, leaving 8 bases not matched to a gene. The CDR3 has 13 residues. Germline lookup yields CDR1 MNHNS and CDR2 SASEGT. This sequence was found in a human patient who received a liver transplant. Some T cells may originate from the graft donor. Specimen: CD4+ T cells from blood, collected 47 months after liver transplant. J is TRBJ2-7 and V is TRBV6-1; TRBD1 aligns across 9 bases. This CDR3 is CAGGGDRVYEQYF. In nucleotides, the CDR3 is TGTGCCGGAGGGGGGGACAGGGTCTACGAGCAGTACTTC.